The present entry profiles one T cell receptor beta chain with its context. What it binds is not known. To make TCR beta libraries, researchers used iRepertoire HTBI primers and Arm-PCR of CDR3 regions. TCRdb analysed the multiplex PCR reads with MiXCR anew, one entry per CDR3 protein. The data contain roughly 520,000 distinct CDR3 sequences, 12% of them singletons. The CDR3 has 15 residues. CDR1 and CDR2 (germline): DFQATT, SNEGSKA (reference sequence). V shed 0 bases and J 0 bases; nucleotides not matched to a gene: 3. The sample belongs to a study of regulatory T cells in long-lasting Graves disease. Time point in this sample: newly diagnosed GD, antithyroid drugs for less than 3 months. PBMCs provided the RNA from which the TCR library was made. The study's findings and limits: Favored gene segments in persistent disease were TRBV28, TRBJ1-2 and TRBJ2-5.

This same sample was also taken into another study, of T cells in Graves' hyperthyroidism and ophthalmopathy. From that report: The diagnoses drew upon clinical symptoms, serum thyroxine and TRAb, thyroid ultrasound and orbital computed tomography. Blood samples included most of the expanded thyroid clonotypes exceeding 0.001.

The TCR was taken from a woman under 40 with Graves disease. The material was peripheral blood mononuclear cells (PBMCs), obtained at new diagnosis, from a patient treated with antithyroid drugs. This sequence joins TRBV20-1 and TRBJ2-7, with 9 bases matching TRBD1. CDR3: CSARDPGQGSYEQYF. The CDR3 DNA sequence: TGCAGTGCTAGAGATCCGGGACAGGGCTCCTACGAGCAGTACTTC.